This TCR beta chain stems from a study of brain metastases from non-small cell lung cancer. Study-wide findings and caveats: Brain metastases shared most TCR repertoire with primaries, with sparse T cells. In 55% to 70% of brain metastases, T-cell clones were expanded compared with matched primary tumors. Fewer infiltrating T cells were found in brain metastases than primaries.

With regard to this clone: Its antigen is not identified.

TCRdb keeps only in-frame clones here, not all; method: immunoSEQ multiplex PCR. Here the sample spans under 3,000 clones, about 85% being singletons. The CDR3 is 13 amino acids. The ends were cut back, 2 bases at V and 5 bases at J, with 7 bases in the middle. The material sequenced was primary lung tumor tissue. The chain links TRBV12-3 or TRBV12-4 to TRBJ1-5; possible D gene TRBD1, 5 bases. This clonotype originated in a donor aged 40 or over with non-small cell lung cancer. The CDR3: CASSLTGHQPQHF. The DNA for the CDR3 is TGTGCCAGCAGTTTAACGGGGCATCAGCCCCAGCATTTT.